These T cell receptor beta chains were read from a single sample in a study of blood T cell repertoires in COVID-19. TCRdb's copy holds only in-frame clones and misses some; the assay was immunoSEQ multiplex PCR. The table lists approximately 110,000 clones, approximately 86% of them singletons. Sample: peripheral blood. Every receptor here comes from a man in his forties with acute or convalescent COVID-19. CDR3s include the opening cysteine and the closing phenylalanine or tryptophan. The D gene is left open where the match is weak. Part of the rows lack a size; the others show once, few, many or a class for expanded clones.

size: -; V: TRBV4-1; J: TRBJ2-7; D: -; CDR3: CASSQLDRSGTYEQYF; DNA: TGCGCCAGCAGCCAACTAGACAGGAGCGGCACCTACGAGCAGTACTTC
size: -; V: TRBV10-3; J: TRBJ1-4; D: TRBD1; CDR3: CAISESRTGVDEKLFF; DNA: TGTGCCATCAGTGAGTCGAGAACAGGGGTGGATGAAAAACTGTTTTTT
size: -; V: TRBV27; J: TRBJ2-7; D: TRBD1; CDR3: CASSWDRVGYEQYF; DNA: TGTGCCAGCAGTTGGGACAGGGTCGGGTACGAGCAGTACTTC
size: -; V: TRBV6-5; J: TRBJ1-3; D: TRBD1; CDR3: CASRPDRAGNTIYF; DNA: TGTGCCAGCAGACCAGACAGGGCCGGAAACACCATATATTTT
size: -; V: TRBV9; J: TRBJ1-4; D: -; CDR3: CASSRDREKLFF; DNA: TGTGCCAGCAGCCGGGATAGGGAAAAACTGTTTTTT
size: few; V: TRBV2; J: TRBJ1-4; D: -; CDR3: CASSDRDSSRVFF; DNA: TGTGCCAGCAGTGACAGGGATTCCAGTCGGGTGTTTTTT
size: -; V: TRBV7-9; J: TRBJ2-6; D: -; CDR3: CASSSTASGANVLTF; DNA: TGTGCCAGCAGCTCGACAGCCTCTGGGGCCAACGTCCTGACTTTC
size: -; V: TRBV5-6; J: TRBJ1-1; D: -; CDR3: CASSGDKFNTEAFF; DNA: TGTGCCAGCAGCGGTGACAAGTTCAACACTGAAGCTTTCTTT
size: -; V: TRBV12-5; J: TRBJ2-2; D: TRBD1; CDR3: CASGFGQGSLNTGELFF; DNA: TGTGCTAGTGGTTTTGGACAGGGAAGTTTGAACACCGGGGAGCTGTTTTTT
size: few; V: TRBV3-1/TRBV3-2; J: TRBJ1-6; D: TRBD1; CDR3: CASSPWQGAGSPLHF; DNA: TGTGCCAGCAGCCCGTGGCAGGGGGCAGGCTCACCCCTCCACTTT
size: -; V: TRBV28; J: TRBJ1-1; D: -; CDR3: CASSPGGTEAFF; DNA: TGTGCCAGCAGCCCGGGGGGCACTGAAGCTTTCTTT
size: -; V: TRBV29-1; J: TRBJ2-1; D: -; CDR3: CSVGAVSYNEQFF; DNA: TGCAGCGTTGGCGCGGTCTCCTACAATGAGCAGTTCTTC
size: few; V: TRBV3-1/TRBV3-2; J: TRBJ2-7; D: -; CDR3: CASRSSSYEQYF; DNA: TGTGCCAGCAGATCTAGTTCCTACGAGCAGTACTTC
size: -; V: TRBV6-2/TRBV6-3; J: TRBJ1-1; D: TRBD1; CDR3: CASRPRTGTANTEAFF; DNA: TGTGCCAGCAGACCTAGGACAGGGACTGCGAACACTGAAGCTTTCTTT
size: -; V: TRBV19; J: TRBJ1-3; D: -; CDR3: CASSDGIYSGNTIYF; DNA: TGTGCCAGTAGCGACGGGATTTACTCTGGAAACACCATATATTTT
size: -; V: TRBV7-6; J: TRBJ2-3; D: TRBD1; CDR3: CASSLLGGLDTQYF; DNA: TGTGCCAGCAGCTTATTAGGGGGCTTAGATACGCAGTATTTT
size: -; V: TRBV18; J: TRBJ1-1; D: TRBD1; CDR3: CASSPQGASTEAFF; DNA: TGTGCCAGCTCACCCCAGGGGGCGAGCACTGAAGCTTTCTTT
size: -; V: TRBV2; J: TRBJ2-5; D: -; CDR3: CASSETAFQETQYF; DNA: TGTGCCAGCAGTGAAACAGCCTTCCAAGAGACCCAGTACTTC
size: -; V: TRBV19; J: TRBJ1-2; D: -; CDR3: CASSPGRASGGYTF; DNA: TGTGCCAGTAGTCCCGGCCGAGCGAGTGGGGGCTACACCTTC
size: -; V: TRBV3-1/TRBV3-2; J: TRBJ1-4; D: TRBD1; CDR3: CASSQTGTGNEKLFF; DNA: TGTGCCAGCAGCCAGACCGGGACAGGGAACGAAAAACTGTTTTTT
size: -; V: TRBV19; J: TRBJ1-5; D: -; CDR3: CASSIGGISNQPQHF; DNA: TGTGCCAGTAGTATAGGAGGGATTAGCAATCAGCCCCAGCATTTT
size: few; V: TRBV24-1; J: TRBJ2-2; D: -; CDR3: CATSETGTWGTGELFF; DNA: TGTGCCACCAGTGAGACAGGAACTTGGGGCACCGGGGAGCTGTTTTTT
size: once; V: TRBV19; J: TRBJ2-3; D: TRBD2; CDR3: CASSIGLAGGPDTQYF; DNA: TGTGCCAGTAGTATAGGCCTAGCGGGAGGGCCGGATACGCAGTATTTT
size: few; V: TRBV19; J: TRBJ1-5; D: -; CDR3: CASQEITGYSNQPQHF; DNA: TGTGCCAGTCAGGAAATTACAGGGTATAGCAATCAGCCCCAGCATTTT
size: -; V: TRBV4-2; J: TRBJ2-1; D: -; CDR3: CASSQEKGSDRYEQFF; DNA: TGTGCCAGCAGCCAAGAGAAGGGGTCGGATAGATATGAGCAGTTCTTC
size: -; V: TRBV9; J: TRBJ1-2; D: TRBD1; CDR3: CASSPLRGRGENGYTF; DNA: TGTGCCAGCAGCCCCCTGAGGGGCAGGGGGGAAAATGGCTACACCTTC
size: -; V: TRBV30; J: TRBJ1-2; D: -; CDR3: CAWSIPTPGMISWGYTF; DNA: TGTGCCTGGAGTATCCCCACACCGGGAATGATAAGCTGGGGCTACACCTTC
size: -; V: TRBV6-4; J: TRBJ1-4; D: -; CDR3: CASSDDGGSEKLFF; DNA: TGTGCCAGCAGTGACGACGGGGGTAGTGAAAAACTGTTTTTT
size: -; V: TRBV5-5; J: TRBJ1-2; D: TRBD1; CDR3: CASSGTGSNYGYTF; DNA: TGTGCCAGCAGCGGGACAGGGTCTAACTATGGCTACACCTTC
size: -; V: TRBV19; J: TRBJ2-3; D: -; CDR3: CASSFRRALTDTQYF; DNA: TGTGCCAGTAGTTTCAGGAGGGCCCTCACAGATACGCAGTATTTT
size: -; V: TRBV11-2; J: TRBJ1-1; D: TRBD1; CDR3: CASSLHGTGYVDEAFF; DNA: TGTGCCAGCAGCTTGCACGGGACAGGGTATGTAGATGAAGCTTTCTTT
size: -; V: TRBV7-2; J: TRBJ2-3; D: -; CDR3: CASSLGTIPDTQYF; DNA: TGTGCCAGCAGCTTAGGGACTATCCCAGATACGCAGTATTTT
size: -; V: TRBV9; J: TRBJ2-5; D: TRBD1; CDR3: CASSSTTGPETQYF; DNA: TGTGCCAGCAGCTCTACGACAGGGCCAGAGACCCAGTACTTC
size: few; V: TRBV5-1; J: TRBJ1-1; D: -; CDR3: CASSLAGQNTEAFF; DNA: TGCGCCAGCAGCTTGGCAGGACAGAACACTGAAGCTTTCTTT
size: -; V: TRBV6-6; J: TRBJ2-2; D: -; CDR3: CASSRRDLTANTGELFF; DNA: TGTGCCAGCAGCCGACGGGACTTAACCGCGAACACCGGGGAGCTGTTTTTT
size: -; V: TRBV29-1; J: TRBJ1-3; D: -; CDR3: CSVLTGSGNTIYF; DNA: TGCAGCGTCTTGACAGGCTCTGGAAACACCATATATTTT
size: once; V: TRBV24-1; J: TRBJ2-1; D: TRBD2; CDR3: CATSDGGLAGRNEQFF; DNA: TGTGCCACCAGTGATGGGGGACTAGCGGGTAGGAATGAGCAGTTCTTC
size: -; V: TRBV6-1; J: TRBJ1-2; D: -; CDR3: CASSESYYGYTF; DNA: TGTGCCAGCAGTGAGTCTTACTATGGCTACACCTTC
size: few; V: TRBV11-2; J: TRBJ1-2; D: -; CDR3: CASSLRGTNYGYTF; DNA: TGTGCCAGCAGCTTACGCGGAACTAACTATGGCTACACCTTC
size: few; V: TRBV3-1/TRBV3-2; J: TRBJ2-4; D: TRBD2; CDR3: CASSQGSGVVKNIQYF; DNA: TGTGCCAGCAGCCAAGGTAGCGGGGTCGTCAAAAACATTCAGTACTTC
size: -; V: TRBV7-9; J: TRBJ1-2; D: TRBD1; CDR3: CASNFGQGSYGYTF; DNA: TGTGCCAGCAATTTCGGACAGGGGTCCTATGGCTACACCTTC
size: -; V: TRBV18; J: TRBJ1-1; D: -; CDR3: CASSPGRGSTEAFF; DNA: TGTGCCAGCTCACCAGGTCGGGGGTCGACTGAAGCTTTCTTT
size: few; V: TRBV2; J: TRBJ1-1; D: TRBD1; CDR3: CASRAPGQGTEAFF; DNA: TGTGCCAGCAGGGCTCCGGGACAGGGCACTGAAGCTTTCTTT
size: -; V: TRBV3-1/TRBV3-2; J: TRBJ1-2; D: -; CDR3: CASSQDRASRGYTF; DNA: TGTGCCAGCAGCCAAGATCGCGCAAGCCGGGGCTACACCTTC
size: -; V: TRBV30; J: TRBJ1-4; D: -; CDR3: CAWSVSSTYVFF; DNA: TGTGCCTGGAGTGTAAGTTCCACCTACGTGTTTTTT
size: -; V: TRBV6-5; J: TRBJ2-3; D: -; CDR3: CASKRSQNTDTQYF; DNA: TGTGCCAGCAAAAGGAGTCAGAACACAGATACGCAGTATTTT
size: -; V: TRBV2; J: TRBJ2-6; D: -; CDR3: CASSAYSGANVLTF; DNA: TGTGCCAGCAGTGCGTACTCTGGGGCCAACGTCCTGACTTTC
size: -; V: TRBV5-8; J: TRBJ1-3; D: -; CDR3: CASSLDMRNTIYF; DNA: TGTGCCAGCAGCTTGGACATGCGAAACACCATATATTTT
size: few; V: TRBV18; J: TRBJ1-2; D: -; CDR3: CASSLERYGYTF; DNA: TGTGCCAGCTCACTGGAGAGATATGGCTACACCTTC
size: -; V: TRBV2; J: TRBJ2-1; D: -; CDR3: CASSDSRGKAGEQFF; DNA: TGTGCCAGCAGTGACAGCAGGGGAAAGGCAGGTGAGCAGTTCTTC
size: -; V: TRBV20-1; J: TRBJ2-2; D: TRBD2; CDR3: CSASWREPGELFF; DNA: TGCAGTGCTAGTTGGCGGGAGCCCGGGGAGCTGTTTTTT
size: -; V: TRBV29-1; J: TRBJ1-1; D: -; CDR3: CSVEDASTEAFF; DNA: TGCAGCGTTGAAGATGCGAGCACTGAAGCTTTCTTT
size: -; V: TRBV18; J: TRBJ1-1; D: TRBD1; CDR3: CASEGQENMNTEAFF; DNA: TGTGCCAGCGAGGGACAGGAAAACATGAACACTGAAGCTTTCTTT
size: -; V: TRBV6-2/TRBV6-3; J: TRBJ1-5; D: -; CDR3: CASSYLGQSHQPQHF; DNA: TGTGCCAGCAGTTACTTGGGACAATCCCATCAGCCCCAGCATTTT
size: once; V: TRBV12-5; J: TRBJ2-5; D: -; CDR3: CASGFRRNTEETQYF; DNA: TGTGCTAGTGGTTTTCGTAGGAACACGGAGGAGACCCAGTACTTC
size: -; V: TRBV18; J: TRBJ1-1; D: -; CDR3: CASSPDRDMNTEAFF; DNA: TGTGCCAGCTCACCAGACAGAGACATGAACACTGAAGCTTTCTTT
size: -; V: TRBV5-1; J: TRBJ2-5; D: -; CDR3: CASSPGTSETQYF; DNA: TGCGCCAGCAGCCCCGGGACTTCGGAGACCCAGTACTTC
size: -; V: TRBV29-1; J: TRBJ2-7; D: -; CDR3: CSVEMSFSYEQYF; DNA: TGCAGCGTTGAAATGTCATTTTCCTACGAGCAGTACTTC